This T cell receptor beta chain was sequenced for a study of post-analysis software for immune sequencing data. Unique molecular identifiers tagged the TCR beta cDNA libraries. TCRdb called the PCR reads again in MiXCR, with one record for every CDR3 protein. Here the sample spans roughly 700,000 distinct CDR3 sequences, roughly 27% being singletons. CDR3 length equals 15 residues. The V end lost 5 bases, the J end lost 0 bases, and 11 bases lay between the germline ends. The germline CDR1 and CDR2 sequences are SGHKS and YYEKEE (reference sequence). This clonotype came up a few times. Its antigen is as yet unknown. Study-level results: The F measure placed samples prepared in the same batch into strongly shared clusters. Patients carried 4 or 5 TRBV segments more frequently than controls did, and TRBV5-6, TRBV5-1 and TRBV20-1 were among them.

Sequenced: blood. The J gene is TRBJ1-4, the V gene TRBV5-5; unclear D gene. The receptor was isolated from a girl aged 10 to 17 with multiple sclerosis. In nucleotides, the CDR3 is TGTGCCAGCAGGGAATGGGGAGCAACTAATGAAAAACTGTTTTTT. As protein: CASREWGATNEKLFF.